These T cell receptor beta chains were read from a single sample in a study of human T cells and chemical hapten exposure. TCRdb fed the RACE reads into MiXCR, producing one record per CDR3 protein. The sample records approximately 59,000 distinct CDR3 sequences, around 6.3% being singletons. Sequenced material: whole blood. These receptors all come from a female donor in good health. Some clones in this sample may be carry-over from other donors' samples. The CDR3 runs from the conserved cysteine through the conserved F or W. Fields, in order: clone size, D gene, V gene, J gene, CDR3 DNA, CDR3 protein. D genes are given only for firm matches. Size is stated for part of the rows, as once, few or many counts, or as a class when the clone is expanded.

size: many
D: TRBD2
V: TRBV29-1
J: TRBJ2-3
DNA: TGCAGCGTTGAAGGCCAGACTAGCGGGAGTTTAGATACGCAGTATTTT
CDR3: CSVEGQTSGSLDTQYF

size: .
D: .
V: TRBV13
J: TRBJ2-3
DNA: TGTGCCAGCAGCAAACGGACCGGGGTCACAGATACGCAGTATTTT
CDR3: CASSKRTGVTDTQYF

size: .
D: .
V: TRBV7-9
J: TRBJ1-1
DNA: TGTGCCAGCAGCTTCTCATACACTGAAGCTTTCTTT
CDR3: CASSFSYTEAFF

size: many
D: TRBD1
V: TRBV25-1
J: TRBJ1-2
DNA: TGTGCCAGCAGTGAATATCGGGGACAGGGTAGCGGCTACACCTTC
CDR3: CASSEYRGQGSGYTF

size: .
D: .
V: TRBV12-3/TRBV12-4
J: TRBJ1-1
DNA: TGTGCCAGCAGTTTCTGGGACGTGCACAGGAACACTGAAGCTTTCTTT
CDR3: CASSFWDVHRNTEAFF

size: many
D: .
V: TRBV12-5
J: TRBJ2-3
DNA: TGTGCTAGTGGTTGGAACCCCACAGATACGCAGTATTTT
CDR3: CASGWNPTDTQYF

size: few
D: TRBD2
V: TRBV9
J: TRBJ2-1
DNA: TGTGCCAGCAGCGCCAGAGGCACTAGCGGGAGGCACGATGAGCAGTTCTTC
CDR3: CASSARGTSGRHDEQFF

size: many
D: TRBD2
V: TRBV3-1
J: TRBJ2-1
DNA: TGTGCCAGCAGCCAAGGGGGGACTAGCGGGAGTAAGAACAATGAGCAGTTCTTC
CDR3: CASSQGGTSGSKNNEQFF

size: many
D: TRBD1
V: TRBV28
J: TRBJ1-4
DNA: TGTGCCAGCAGCACTAGACAGGGTGGTGAAAAACTGTTTTTT
CDR3: CASSTRQGGEKLFF

size: .
D: .
V: TRBV13
J: TRBJ2-3
DNA: TGTGCCAGCAGTTACGAAGATACGCAGTATTTT
CDR3: CASSYEDTQYF

size: few
D: TRBD1
V: TRBV19
J: TRBJ1-1
DNA: TGTGCCAGTAGTACAGGGGGCCGCGACACTGAAGCTTTCTTT
CDR3: CASSTGGRDTEAFF

size: many
D: .
V: TRBV2
J: TRBJ1-1
DNA: TGTGCCAGCAGCAATTGGACTGAAGCTTTCTTT
CDR3: CASSNWTEAFF

size: many
D: TRBD2
V: TRBV2
J: TRBJ2-7
DNA: TGTGCCAGCAGGGCTAGCGGGAGCGAGGCGCTCAGCTCCTACGAGCAGTACTTC
CDR3: CASRASGSEALSSYEQYF

size: few
D: .
V: TRBV7-9
J: TRBJ2-3
DNA: TGTGCCAGCAGCCAGGGGGGCAGCGTGAATACGCAGTATTTT
CDR3: CASSQGGSVNTQYF

size: many
D: .
V: TRBV2
J: TRBJ2-3
DNA: TGTGCCAGCAGTCCCGGAGGCACAGATACGCAGTATTTT
CDR3: CASSPGGTDTQYF

size: .
D: .
V: TRBV6-5
J: TRBJ2-1
DNA: TGTGCCAGCAGTTACGCGGCGCCTAATCCCGGCAATGAGCAGTTCTTC
CDR3: CASSYAAPNPGNEQFF

size: many
D: .
V: TRBV20-1
J: TRBJ2-4
DNA: TGCAGTGCTCATGACAGTCTAGCCAAAAACATTCAGTACTTC
CDR3: CSAHDSLAKNIQYF

size: .
D: TRBD2
V: TRBV3-1
J: TRBJ2-3
DNA: TGTGCCAGCAGCCAAGATCGGCTAGCGGGAGAAGATACGCAGTATTTT
CDR3: CASSQDRLAGEDTQYF

size: few
D: .
V: TRBV25-1
J: TRBJ1-2
DNA: TGTGCCAGCAGTGAATACTCTAAGGGCAGGCTGGATGGCTACACCTTC
CDR3: CASSEYSKGRLDGYTF

size: many
D: .
V: TRBV18
J: TRBJ2-6
DNA: TGTGCCAGCTCACCCATGGCACTTTCTGGGGCCAACGTCCTGACTTTC
CDR3: CASSPMALSGANVLTF

size: many
D: .
V: TRBV5-1
J: TRBJ2-2
DNA: TGCGCCAGCAGCTCGACGCTTCAAGGGGTATACACCGGGGAGCTGTTTTTT
CDR3: CASSSTLQGVYTGELFF

size: many
D: .
V: TRBV7-6
J: TRBJ2-7
DNA: TGTGCCAGCAGCCGAGGGGGTTCTCCGGACGAGCAGTACTTC
CDR3: CASSRGGSPDEQYF